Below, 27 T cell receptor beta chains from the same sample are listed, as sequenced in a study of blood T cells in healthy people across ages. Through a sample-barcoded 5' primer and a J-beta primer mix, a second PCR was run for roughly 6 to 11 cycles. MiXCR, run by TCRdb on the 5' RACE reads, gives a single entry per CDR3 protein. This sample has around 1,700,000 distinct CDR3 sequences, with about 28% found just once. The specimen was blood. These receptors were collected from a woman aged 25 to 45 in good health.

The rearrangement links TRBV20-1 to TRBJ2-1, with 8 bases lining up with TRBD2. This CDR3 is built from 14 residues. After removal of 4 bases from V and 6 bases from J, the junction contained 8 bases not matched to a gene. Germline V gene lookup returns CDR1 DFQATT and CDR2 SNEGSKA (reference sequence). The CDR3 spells CSAKVAGLTNEQFF. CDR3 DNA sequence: TGCAGTGCTAAGGTAGCGGGATTAACCAATGAGCAGTTCTTC.

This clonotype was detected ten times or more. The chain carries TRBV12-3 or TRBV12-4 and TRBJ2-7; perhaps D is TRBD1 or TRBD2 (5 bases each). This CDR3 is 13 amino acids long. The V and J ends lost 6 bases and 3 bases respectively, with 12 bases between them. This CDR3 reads CASSPRAGYEQYF. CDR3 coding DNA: TGTGCCAGCAGCCCCAGGGCGGGCTACGAGCAGTACTTC.

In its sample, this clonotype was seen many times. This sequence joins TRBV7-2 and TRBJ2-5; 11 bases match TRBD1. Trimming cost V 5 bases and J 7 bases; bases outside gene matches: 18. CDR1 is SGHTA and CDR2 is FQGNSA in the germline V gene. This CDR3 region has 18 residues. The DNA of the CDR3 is TGTGCCAGCAGCCCAGCCGGGACAGGGGGAGCTGGTCGGGTGACCCAGTACTTC. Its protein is CASSPAGTGGAGRVTQYF.

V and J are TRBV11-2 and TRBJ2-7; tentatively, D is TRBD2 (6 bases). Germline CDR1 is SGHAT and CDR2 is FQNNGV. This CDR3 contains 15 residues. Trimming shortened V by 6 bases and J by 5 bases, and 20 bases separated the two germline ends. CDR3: CASRSRTIESDEQYF. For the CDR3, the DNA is TGTGCCAGCAGGTCCCGGACTATAGAGTCCGACGAGCAGTACTTC. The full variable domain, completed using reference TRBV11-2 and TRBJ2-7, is EAGVAQSPRYKIIEKRQSVAFWCNPISGHATLYWYQQILGQGPKLLIQFQNNGVVDDSQLPKDRFSAERLKGVDSTLKIQPAKLEDSAVYLCASRSRTIESDEQYFGPGTRLTVT.

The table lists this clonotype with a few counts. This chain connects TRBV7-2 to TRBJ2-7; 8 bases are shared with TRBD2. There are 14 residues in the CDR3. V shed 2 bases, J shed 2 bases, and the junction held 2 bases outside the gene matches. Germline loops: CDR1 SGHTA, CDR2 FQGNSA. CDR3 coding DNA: TGTGCCAGCAGCTTAATAGCGGGACCCTACGAGCAGTACTTC. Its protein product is CASSLIAGPYEQYF.

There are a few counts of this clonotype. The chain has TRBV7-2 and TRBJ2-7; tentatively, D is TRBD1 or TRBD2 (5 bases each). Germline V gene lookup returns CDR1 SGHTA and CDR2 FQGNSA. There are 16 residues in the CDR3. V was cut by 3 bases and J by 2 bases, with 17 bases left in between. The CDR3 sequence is CASSLGTVGAAYEQYF. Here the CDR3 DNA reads TGTGCCAGCAGCTTGGGGACGGTCGGGGCCGCCTACGAGCAGTACTTC.

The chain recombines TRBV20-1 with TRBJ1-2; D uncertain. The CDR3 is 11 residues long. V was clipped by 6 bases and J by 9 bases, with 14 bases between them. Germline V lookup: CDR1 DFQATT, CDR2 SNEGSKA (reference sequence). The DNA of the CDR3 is TGCAGTGCCTTATTACGGGGAAGCTACACCTTC. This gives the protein CSALLRGSYTF.

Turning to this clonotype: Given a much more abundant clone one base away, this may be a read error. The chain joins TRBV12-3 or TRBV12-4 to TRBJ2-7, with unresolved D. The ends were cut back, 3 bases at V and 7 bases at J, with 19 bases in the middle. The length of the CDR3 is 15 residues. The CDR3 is CASSFRATSHNEQYF. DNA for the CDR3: TGTGCCAGCAGTTTCCGGGCCACATCCCACAATGAGCAGTACTTC.

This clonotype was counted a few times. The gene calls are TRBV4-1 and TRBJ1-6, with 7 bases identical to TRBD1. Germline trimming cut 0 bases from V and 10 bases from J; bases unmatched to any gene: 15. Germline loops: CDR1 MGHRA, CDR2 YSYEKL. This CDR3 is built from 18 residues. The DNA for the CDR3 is TGCGCCAGCAGCCAAGATAAACCCAGGGGGTCAGTAAGATCACCCCTCCACTTT. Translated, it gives CASSQDKPRGSVRSPLHF.

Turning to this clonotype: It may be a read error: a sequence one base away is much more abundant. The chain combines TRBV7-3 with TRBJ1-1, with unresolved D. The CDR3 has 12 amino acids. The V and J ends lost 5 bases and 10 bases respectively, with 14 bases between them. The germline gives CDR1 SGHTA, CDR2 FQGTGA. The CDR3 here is CASSPLSEPAFF. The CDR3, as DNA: TGTGCCAGCAGCCCTCTGTCGGAACCAGCTTTCTTT.

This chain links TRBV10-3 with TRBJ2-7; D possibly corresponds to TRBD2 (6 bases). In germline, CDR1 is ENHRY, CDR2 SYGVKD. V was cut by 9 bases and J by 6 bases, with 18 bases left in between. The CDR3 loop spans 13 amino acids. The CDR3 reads CAIRGTMGGEQYF. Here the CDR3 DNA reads TGTGCCATACGGGGGACCATGGGTGGCGAGCAGTACTTC.

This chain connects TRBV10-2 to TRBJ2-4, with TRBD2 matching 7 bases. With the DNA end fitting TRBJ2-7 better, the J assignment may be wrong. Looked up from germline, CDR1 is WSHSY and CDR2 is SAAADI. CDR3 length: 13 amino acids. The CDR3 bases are TGCGCCAGCAGTGCCGGACTAGGCGACGAGCAGTACTTC. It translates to CASSAGLGDEQYF.

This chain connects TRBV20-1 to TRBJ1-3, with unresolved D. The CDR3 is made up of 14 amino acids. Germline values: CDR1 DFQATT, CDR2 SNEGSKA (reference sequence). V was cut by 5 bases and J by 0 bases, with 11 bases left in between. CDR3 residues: CSAVPIPSGNTIYF. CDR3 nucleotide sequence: TGCAGTGCTGTACCGATTCCCTCTGGAAACACCATATATTTT.

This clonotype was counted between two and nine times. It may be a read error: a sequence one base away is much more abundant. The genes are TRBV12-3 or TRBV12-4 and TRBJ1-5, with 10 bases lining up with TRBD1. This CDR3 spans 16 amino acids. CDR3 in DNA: TGTACCAGCAGTTTAGTGACAGGGGGCAGAGTTCAGCCCCAGCATTTT. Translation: CTSSLVTGGRVQPQHF.

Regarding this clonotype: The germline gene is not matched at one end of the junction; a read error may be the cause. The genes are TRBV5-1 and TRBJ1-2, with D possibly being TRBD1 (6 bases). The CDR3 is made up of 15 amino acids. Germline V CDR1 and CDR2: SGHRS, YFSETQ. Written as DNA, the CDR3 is TGCACCAGCAGCTTGGCAACAGGGTCAAGGAATGGCTACACCTTC. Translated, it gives CTSSLATGSRNGYTF.

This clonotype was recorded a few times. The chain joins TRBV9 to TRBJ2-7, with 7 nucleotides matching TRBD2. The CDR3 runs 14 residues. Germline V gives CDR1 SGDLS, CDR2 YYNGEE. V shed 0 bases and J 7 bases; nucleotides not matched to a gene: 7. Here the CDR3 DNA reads TGTGCCAGCAGCGTAGACGGGACTAACAATGAGCAGTACTTC. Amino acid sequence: CASSVDGTNNEQYF.

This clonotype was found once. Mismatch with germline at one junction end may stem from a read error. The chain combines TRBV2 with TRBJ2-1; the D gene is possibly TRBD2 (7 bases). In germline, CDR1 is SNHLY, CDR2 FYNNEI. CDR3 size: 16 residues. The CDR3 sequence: CAGSDRRGHSYNEQFF. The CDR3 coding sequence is TGTGCCGGCAGTGATCGGCGGGGGCACTCCTACAATGAGCAGTTCTTC.

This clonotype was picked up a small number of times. In DNA, the CDR3 is TGTGCCAGCAGTTTAGCTGGGGAGGTCCGGCGCGGGTCCCAGTACTTC. The encoded protein is CASSLAGEVRRGSQYF. The chain employs TRBV12-3 or TRBV12-4 and TRBJ2-5; TRBD2 might be the D (6 bases). The germline V and J ends were trimmed by 0 bases and 9 bases, with 20 bases remaining between them. The CDR3 totals 16 residues.

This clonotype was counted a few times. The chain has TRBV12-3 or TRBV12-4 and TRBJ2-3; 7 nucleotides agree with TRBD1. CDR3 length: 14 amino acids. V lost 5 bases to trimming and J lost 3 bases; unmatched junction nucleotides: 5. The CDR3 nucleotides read TGTGCCAGCAGTCCTGTACAGGGGACAGATACGCAGTATTTT. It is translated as CASSPVQGTDTQYF.

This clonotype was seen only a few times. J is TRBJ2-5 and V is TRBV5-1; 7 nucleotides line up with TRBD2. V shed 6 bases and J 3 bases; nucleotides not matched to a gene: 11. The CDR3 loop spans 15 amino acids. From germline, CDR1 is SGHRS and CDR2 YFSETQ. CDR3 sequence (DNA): TGCGCCAGCACCACGATGTTGGGGGGGGAAGAGACCCAGTACTTC. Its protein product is CASTTMLGGEETQYF.

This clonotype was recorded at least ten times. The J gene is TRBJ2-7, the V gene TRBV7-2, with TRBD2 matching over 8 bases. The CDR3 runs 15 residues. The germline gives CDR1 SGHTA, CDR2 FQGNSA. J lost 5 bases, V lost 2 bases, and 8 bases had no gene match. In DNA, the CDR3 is TGTGCCAGCAGCTTACTAGCGGGCGGTCAGGACGAGCAGTACTTC. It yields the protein CASSLLAGGQDEQYF.

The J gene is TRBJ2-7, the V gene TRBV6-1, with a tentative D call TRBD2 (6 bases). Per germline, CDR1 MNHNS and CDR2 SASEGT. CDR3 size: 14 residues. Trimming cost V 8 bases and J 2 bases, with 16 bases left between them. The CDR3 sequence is CASFLGGVAYEQYF. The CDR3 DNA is TGTGCCAGCTTCCTAGGAGGGGTCGCCTACGAGCAGTACTTC.

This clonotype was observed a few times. CDR3 in DNA: TGCAGTGCTAGGCCCAACAGGGGGGTAAATCAGCCCCAGCATTTT. Translation gives CSARPNRGVNQPQHF. The rearrangement joins TRBV20-1 to TRBJ1-5, with TRBD1 identical over 8 bases. Looked up from germline, CDR1 is DFQATT and CDR2 is SNEGSKA (reference sequence). Germline trimming cut 3 bases from V and 4 bases from J; bases unmatched to any gene: 8. This CDR3 has 15 amino acids.

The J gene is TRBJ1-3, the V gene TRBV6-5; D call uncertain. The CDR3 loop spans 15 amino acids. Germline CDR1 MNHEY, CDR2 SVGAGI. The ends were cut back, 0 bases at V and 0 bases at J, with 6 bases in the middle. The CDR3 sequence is CASSYSTYSGNTIYF. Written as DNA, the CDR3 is TGTGCCAGCAGTTACTCGACCTACTCTGGAAACACCATATATTTT.

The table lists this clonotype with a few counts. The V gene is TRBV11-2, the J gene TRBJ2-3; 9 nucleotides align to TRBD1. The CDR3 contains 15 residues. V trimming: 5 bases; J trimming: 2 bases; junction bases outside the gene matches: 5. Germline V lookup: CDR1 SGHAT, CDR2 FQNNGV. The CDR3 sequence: CASSIRDRDTDTQYF. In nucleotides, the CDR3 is TGTGCCAGCAGCATCCGGGACAGGGACACAGATACGCAGTATTTT.

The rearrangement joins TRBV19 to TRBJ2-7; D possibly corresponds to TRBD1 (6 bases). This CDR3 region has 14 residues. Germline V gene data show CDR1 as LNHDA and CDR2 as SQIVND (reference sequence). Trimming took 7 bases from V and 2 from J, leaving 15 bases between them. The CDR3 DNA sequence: TGTGCCAGTACCGCAGGGGTCGGGACCTACGAGCAGTACTTC. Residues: CASTAGVGTYEQYF.

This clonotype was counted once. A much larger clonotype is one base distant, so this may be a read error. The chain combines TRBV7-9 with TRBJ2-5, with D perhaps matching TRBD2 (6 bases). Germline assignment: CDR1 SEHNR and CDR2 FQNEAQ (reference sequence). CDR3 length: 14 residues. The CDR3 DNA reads TGTGCCAGCGGCGGGTGGGGACTCGAAGAGGCCCAGTACTTC. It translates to CASGGWGLEEAQYF.